Many counts were recorded for the clone carrying this T cell receptor (beta chain). Its antigen is unidentified. The data are from a study of T cells after posttransplantation cyclophosphamide. The CDR3 length is 14 residues. Germline assignment: CDR1 LGHNA and CDR2 YSLEER. V was cut by 0 bases and J by 3 bases, with 9 bases left in between. Sequenced by immunoSEQ multiplex PCR; TCRdb stores in-frame clones only, minus some. Listed for the sample are about 36,000 clones, none seen a single time. The study's findings and limits: Donor-recipient repertoire similarity was low at 1-2 months, rising over year one. Recipient CMV seropositivity and CMV reactivation strongly tracked TRB clonality.

The gene calls are TRBV4-3 and TRBJ2-7, with a weak D call TRBD2 (5 bases). The sequenced material came from PBMCs. The sequence came from a girl aged 5-17 years in good health, CMV-negative, and a related stem cell transplant donor. Here the CDR3 reads CASSQEAVGYEQYF. CDR3 bases: TGCGCCAGCAGCCAAGAAGCGGTTGGCTACGAGCAGTACTTC.